The clone carrying this T cell receptor (beta chain) appeared a few times. TCRdb passed the 5' RACE reads through MiXCR, listing each CDR3 protein once. Of some 730,000 distinct CDR3 sequences detected, 15% to 20% appear once; the ten largest clones hold around 13%. The data were obtained in a study of identical twins. The V and J ends lost 4 bases and 5 bases, in that order; junction bases with no gene match: 7. The CDR3 runs 14 residues. Germline-derived CDR1 and CDR2 are SGHVS and FQNEAQ. This same sample was also part of a study on T cells expressing NK-cell markers. In that study: Clones of NKG2C+ T cells that had expanded were of unclear HCMV specificity.

This chain connects TRBV7-8 to TRBJ2-7; 8 bases match TRBD2. The sample taken for sequencing was PBMCs. This TCR was recovered from a woman between 18 and 30 years old in good health. CDR3 residues: CASSSRTSSNEQYF. The CDR3 nucleotides read TGTGCCAGCAGCTCCCGGACTAGCTCTAACGAGCAGTACTTC.